This T cell receptor (beta chain) was captured in a study of a mutant IDH1 vaccine in newly diagnosed glioma. Described time point: week 47, end of study. It was 300 ug of mutant IDH1 20-mer peptide that made up each vaccine dose, given with topical imiquimod. The repertoire was sequenced with immunoSEQ multiplex PCR; TCRdb's copy has only in-frame clones and lacks some. Here the sample spans about 52,000 clones, over 60% being singletons. This clone came up a few times. Its matching antigen is unknown. This material consisted of PBMCs, taken from a glioma patient whose treatment included an IDH1 peptide vaccine. The receptor's source is a woman in her thirties or forties with glioma. Some clones in this sample may be carry-over from other donors' samples.

The CDR3 nucleotides read TGTGCCAGCAGTGTCGTATTGGTCCCGAACACTGAAGCTTTCTTT. Residues: CASSVVLVPNTEAFF. J is TRBJ1-1 and V is TRBV2; D gene uncertain. Between the trimmed V and J ends, which lost 4 bases and 1 base, there was a span of 13 bases. Per germline, CDR1 SNHLY and CDR2 FYNNEI. The CDR3 is made up of 15 amino acids.